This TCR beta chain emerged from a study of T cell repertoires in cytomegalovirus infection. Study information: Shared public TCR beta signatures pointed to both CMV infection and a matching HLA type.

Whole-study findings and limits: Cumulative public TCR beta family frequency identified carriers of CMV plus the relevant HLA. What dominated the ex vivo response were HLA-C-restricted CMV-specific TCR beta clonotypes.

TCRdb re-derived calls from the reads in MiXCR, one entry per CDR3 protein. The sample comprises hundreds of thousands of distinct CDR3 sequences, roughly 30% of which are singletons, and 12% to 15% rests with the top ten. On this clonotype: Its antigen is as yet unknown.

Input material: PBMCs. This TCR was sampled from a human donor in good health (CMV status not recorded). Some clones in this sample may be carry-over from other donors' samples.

The CDR3 DNA reads TGCGCCAGCAGCTTTCCGGAGGGCCGACACAATGAGCAGTTCTTC. This gives the protein CASSFPEGRHNEQFF. The J gene is TRBJ2-1, the V gene TRBV5-1, with D possibly being TRBD2 (6 bases). Germline CDR1 SGHRS, CDR2 YFSETQ. The CDR3 is 15 residues long. V was cut by 2 bases and J by 5 bases, with 14 bases left in between.